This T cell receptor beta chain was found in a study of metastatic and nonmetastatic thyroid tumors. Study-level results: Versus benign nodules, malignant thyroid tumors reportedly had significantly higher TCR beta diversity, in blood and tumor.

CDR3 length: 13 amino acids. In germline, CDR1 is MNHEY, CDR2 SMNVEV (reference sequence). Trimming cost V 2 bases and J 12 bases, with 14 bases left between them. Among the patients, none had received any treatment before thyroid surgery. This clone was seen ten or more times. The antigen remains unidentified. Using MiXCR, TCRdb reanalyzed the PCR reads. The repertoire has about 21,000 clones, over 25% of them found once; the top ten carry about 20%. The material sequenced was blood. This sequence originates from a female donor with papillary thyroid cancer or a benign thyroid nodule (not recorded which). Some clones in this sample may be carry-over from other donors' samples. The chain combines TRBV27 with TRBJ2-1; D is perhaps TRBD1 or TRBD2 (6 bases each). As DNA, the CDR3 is TGTGCCAGCAGTTTAATTGGACCGGGGGCGCAGTTCTTC. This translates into CASSLIGPGAQFF.